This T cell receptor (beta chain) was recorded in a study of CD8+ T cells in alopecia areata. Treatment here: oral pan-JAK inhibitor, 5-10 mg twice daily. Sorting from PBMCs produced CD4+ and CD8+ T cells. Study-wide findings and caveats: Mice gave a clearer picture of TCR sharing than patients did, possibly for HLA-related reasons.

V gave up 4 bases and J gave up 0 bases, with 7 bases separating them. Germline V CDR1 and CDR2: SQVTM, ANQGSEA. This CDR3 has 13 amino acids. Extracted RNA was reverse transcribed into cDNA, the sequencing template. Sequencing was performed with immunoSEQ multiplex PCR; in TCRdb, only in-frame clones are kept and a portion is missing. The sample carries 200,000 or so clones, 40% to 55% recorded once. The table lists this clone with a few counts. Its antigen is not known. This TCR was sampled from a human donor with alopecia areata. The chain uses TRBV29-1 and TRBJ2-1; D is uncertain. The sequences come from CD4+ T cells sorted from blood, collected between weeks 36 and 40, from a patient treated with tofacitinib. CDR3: CSVAVSSYNEQFF. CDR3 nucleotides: TGCAGCGTTGCAGTAAGCTCCTACAATGAGCAGTTCTTC.